The next 25 T cell receptor beta chains were all read from a single sample in a study of cytomegalovirus exposure and HLA in healthy donors. The PCR had 60 Vbeta and 13 Jbeta primers. TCRdb keeps only in-frame clones here, not all; method: immunoSEQ multiplex PCR. The sample shows approximately 180,000 clones, more than 60% of them seen only once. The sample consisted of PBMCs. The receptors stem from a woman aged 55-70 years in good health and CMV-seropositive.

This chain links TRBV5-1 with TRBJ2-1, with D possibly matching TRBD1 (7 bases). V lost 0 bases and J 5 bases, leaving 18 bases between the germline ends. Germline-derived CDR1 and CDR2 are SGHRS and YFSETQ. The CDR3 extends over 17 amino acids. This chain's CDR3 is CASSLGGGDSLNNEQFF. In DNA, the CDR3 is TGCGCCAGCAGCTTGGGCGGCGGGGACAGTCTAAACAATGAGCAGTTCTTC. Supplemented by reference TRBV5-1 and TRBJ2-1, the full variable domain reads KAGVTQTPRYLIKTRGQQVTLSCSPISGHRSVSWYQQTPGQGLQFLFEYFSETQRNKGNFPGRFSGRQFSNSRSEMNVSTLELGDSALYLCASSLGGGDSLNNEQFFGPGTRLTVL.

This clone has only a few counts. The rearrangement links TRBV7-6 to TRBJ1-6, with a possible D match to TRBD1 (5 bases). The ends were cut back, 5 bases at V and 8 bases at J, with 13 bases in the middle. Germline loops: CDR1 SGHVS, CDR2 FNYEAQ. There are 14 residues in the CDR3. The CDR3 DNA is TGTGCCAGCAGCCCCCGTGGAGGGGATTCACCCCTCCACTTT. Translating gives CASSPRGGDSPLHF.

This clone occurred a few times. V usage is TRBV18 and J usage is TRBJ1-6; possibly TRBD1 for D (6 bases). The CDR3 is 16 residues long. V was pared by 3 bases and J by 9 bases, with 18 bases between. The germline gives CDR1 KGHSH, CDR2 LQKENI. The CDR3 DNA reads TGTGCCAGCTCACCGAACGACAGGCTTCCTTTTTCACCCCTCCACTTT. It specifies CASSPNDRLPFSPLHF.

The chain employs TRBV7-3 and TRBJ1-1; tentatively, D is TRBD1 (5 bases). The CDR3 has 17 amino acids. In germline, CDR1 is SGHTA, CDR2 FQGTGA. Trimming cost V 0 bases and J 3 bases, with 17 bases left between them. Written as DNA, the CDR3 is TGTGCCAGCAGCTTAACACCTATGAGGAGGGGACACACTGAAGCTTTCTTT. Translation gives CASSLTPMRRGHTEAFF.

V and J are TRBV11-1 and TRBJ2-7; maybe TRBD2 (5 bases). From germline, CDR1 is SGHAT and CDR2 FQDESV (reference sequence). The CDR3 runs 15 residues. The germline V and J ends were trimmed by 5 bases and 4 bases, with 18 bases remaining between them. This CDR3 reads CASSPAAGNEYEQYF. The CDR3 DNA sequence: TGTGCCAGCAGCCCTGCGGCCGGGAACGAGTACGAGCAGTACTTC.

The V call is TRBV12-5, the J call TRBJ2-3, with D maybe TRBD2 (5 bases). The ends were cut back, 1 base at V and 2 bases at J, with 7 bases in the middle. The CDR3 extends over 14 amino acids. Germline-derived CDR1 and CDR2 are LGHNT and FRNRAP. The CDR3 sequence is CASGLGRNTDTQYF. CDR3 coding DNA: TGTGCTAGTGGTTTGGGGAGGAACACAGATACGCAGTATTTT.

The chain combines TRBV30 with TRBJ1-3; D remains unclear. Deletions cut 1 base from V and 0 bases from J, with 10 bases between. Germline loops: CDR1 GTSNPN, CDR2 SVGIG (reference sequence). The CDR3 length is 15 residues. CDR3 loop: CAWSGRRSSGNTIYF. For the CDR3, the DNA is TGTGCCTGGAGTGGCCGGAGGAGCTCTGGAAACACCATATATTTT. Full variable domain (remainder filled in from reference TRBV30 and TRBJ1-3): SQTIHQWPATLVQPVGSPLSLECTVEGTSNPNLYWYRQAAGRGLQLLFYSVGIGQISSEVPQNLSASRPQDRQFILSSKKLLLSDSGFYLCAWSGRRSSGNTIYFGEGSWLTVV.

The V gene is TRBV9, the J gene TRBJ2-7; 7 positions match TRBD2. The CDR3 has 15 residues. The germline CDR1 and CDR2 sequences are SGDLS and YYNGEE. V was pared by 2 bases and J by 2 bases, with 7 bases of the junction left unmatched. The CDR3 loop reads CASSVRDYTAYEQYF. CDR3 nucleotides: TGTGCCAGCAGCGTCCGGGACTACACCGCCTACGAGCAGTACTTC.

This chain uses TRBV29-1 with TRBJ2-7; TRBD2 aligns across 12 bases. There are 14 residues in the CDR3. Germline lookup yields CDR1 SQVTM and CDR2 ANQGSEA. J lost 0 bases, V lost 7 bases, and 4 bases had no gene match. The CDR3 loop is CSGLTSGSSYEQYF. CDR3 nucleotide sequence: TGCAGCGGACTGACTAGCGGGAGCTCCTACGAGCAGTACTTC.

The chain couples TRBV5-1 to TRBJ2-3; D perhaps matches TRBD2 (6 bases). This CDR3 has 17 amino acids. V was clipped by 0 bases and J by 1 base, with 15 bases between them. Germline V gene sequence: CDR1 SGHRS, CDR2 YFSETQ. The CDR3 DNA reads TGCGCCAGCAGCTTGGGGGTCGGTAGCGGAGGCACAGATACGCAGTATTTT. This encodes CASSLGVGSGGTDTQYF.

The J gene is TRBJ2-7, the V gene TRBV7-2; 15 bases line up with TRBD2. Germline V gene lookup returns CDR1 SGHTA and CDR2 FQGNSA. The CDR3 is made up of 16 amino acids. V shed 5 bases and J 3 bases; nucleotides not matched to a gene: 5. The CDR3 DNA is TGTGCCAGCAGCCCGGGACTAGCGGGAGGCCTCTACGAGCAGTACTTC. It yields the protein CASSPGLAGGLYEQYF. Full variable domain (missing parts from reference TRBV7-2 and TRBJ2-7): GAGVSQSPSNKVTEKGKDVELRCDPISGHTALYWYRQSLGQGLEFLIYFQGNSAPDKSGLPSDRFSAERTGGSVSTLTIQRTQQEDSAVYLCASSPGLAGGLYEQYFGPGTRLTVT.

The chain employs TRBV5-1 and TRBJ2-5; 7 nucleotides agree with TRBD1. The CDR3 is 15 amino acids. The V and J ends lost 7 bases and 5 bases, in that order; junction bases with no gene match: 14. The V gene's germline CDR1 is SGHRS and CDR2 YFSETQ. CDR3 sequence (DNA): TGCGCCAGCGGAAAAACAGGGGCAAACGGTGAGACCCAGTACTTC. Amino acid sequence: CASGKTGANGETQYF. The whole variable domain, filled in from reference TRBV5-1 and TRBJ2-5, reads KAGVTQTPRYLIKTRGQQVTLSCSPISGHRSVSWYQQTPGQGLQFLFEYFSETQRNKGNFPGRFSGRQFSNSRSEMNVSTLELGDSALYLCASGKTGANGETQYFGPGTRLLVL.

CDR3 nucleotide sequence: TGTGCCTGGAGTGTACGAGGTCGGGACAGGGTTTACAATGAGCAGTTCTTC. It encodes CAWSVRGRDRVYNEQFF. This rearrangement joins TRBV30 to TRBJ2-1, with 9 positions matching TRBD1. The germline V gene has CDR1 GTSNPN and CDR2 SVGIG (reference sequence). After removal of 0 bases from V and 4 bases from J, the junction contained 10 bases not matched to a gene. This CDR3 contains 17 residues.

V and J are TRBV5-1 and TRBJ1-1; no reliable D call. The CDR3 is made up of 13 amino acids. Trimming pared 4 bases from V and 3 bases from J, leaving 10 bases between. In germline, CDR1 is SGHRS, CDR2 YFSETQ. The CDR3 sequence: CASSRRTDTEAFF. The DNA for the CDR3 is TGCGCCAGCAGCCGGAGGACGGACACTGAAGCTTTCTTT.

Here the CDR3 DNA reads TGTGCCAGCAGTGAAGCGCACCCCGGGACAGGAGAAAAACTGTTTTTT. Translation: CASSEAHPGTGEKLFF. The rearrangement links TRBV6-1 to TRBJ1-4; 8 bases fit TRBD1. The germline CDR1 and CDR2 sequences are MNHNS and SASEGT. Trimming took 0 bases from V and 8 from J; bases not matched to a gene: 8. The CDR3 contains 16 residues.

The chain links TRBV11-3 to TRBJ2-2; a possible D gene is TRBD1 (5 bases). Germline values: CDR1 SGHNT, CDR2 YENEEA. The CDR3 spans 12 residues. V was shortened by 8 bases and J by 5 bases, with 9 bases between the two germline ends. Written as DNA, the CDR3 is TGTGCCAGCGAAAGGGGTACCGGGGAGCTGTTTTTT. Amino acids: CASERGTGELFF.

V is TRBV5-4 and J is TRBJ2-1, with D possibly being TRBD2 (5 bases). The CDR3 is 14 amino acids. V shed 5 bases and J shed 8 bases, with 17 bases lying between them. Per germline, CDR1 SGHNT and CDR2 YYREEE (reference sequence). In DNA, the CDR3 is TGTGCCAGCAGTAAGCGGCGGAGATTCGATGAGCAGTTCTTC. Amino acids: CASSKRRRFDEQFF. Looking up the rest from reference TRBV5-4 and TRBJ2-1 gives the full variable domain: ETGVTQSPTHLIKTRGQQVTLRCSSQSGHNTVSWYQQALGQGPQFIFQYYREEENGRGNFPPRFSGLQFPNYSSELNVNALELDDSALYLCASSKRRRFDEQFFGPGTRLTVL.

The chain carries TRBV11-2 and TRBJ2-1, with 11 nucleotides matching TRBD2. CDR3 size: 15 residues. Germline V gene lookup returns CDR1 SGHAT and CDR2 FQNNGV. Unmatched junction bases numbered 5, after V lost 5 bases and J lost 5 bases. CDR3 sequence reads: CASSQTSGVDNEQFF. Here the CDR3 DNA reads TGTGCCAGCAGCCAGACTAGCGGGGTGGACAATGAGCAGTTCTTC.

J is TRBJ1-1 and V is TRBV5-6; 8 bases are shared with TRBD1. The ends lost 4 bases at V and 1 base at J; junction bases unmatched: 3. The germline V gene has CDR1 SGHDT and CDR2 YYEEEE. This CDR3 spans 14 amino acids. The CDR3: CASSGDRRNTEAFF. The CDR3 DNA follows: TGTGCCAGCAGCGGGGACAGGCGGAACACTGAAGCTTTCTTT.

The chain couples TRBV30 to TRBJ2-2; D is uncertain. The V end lost 0 bases, the J end lost 4 bases, and 9 bases lay between the germline ends. The CDR3 runs to 14 residues. Germline values: CDR1 GTSNPN, CDR2 SVGIG (reference sequence). The CDR3: CAWSVSGATGELFF. CDR3 nucleotides: TGTGCCTGGAGTGTATCAGGCGCCACCGGGGAGCTGTTTTTT.

This chain links TRBV29-1 with TRBJ1-5; no reliable D call. V was clipped by 3 bases and J by 0 bases, with 6 bases between them. CDR3 length: 13 amino acids. In germline, CDR1 is SQVTM, CDR2 ANQGSEA. CDR3 in amino acids: CSVEQDSNQPQHF. The DNA for the CDR3 is TGCAGCGTTGAGCAGGATAGCAATCAGCCCCAGCATTTT.

The V gene is TRBV6-5, the J gene TRBJ1-1; D possibly corresponds to TRBD1 (6 bases). Trimming shortened V by 4 bases and J by 5 bases, and 11 bases separated the two germline ends. The CDR3 covers 13 residues. Germline V gene sequence: CDR1 MNHEY, CDR2 SVGAGI. The CDR3 reads CASSSGGRTEAFF. The CDR3 DNA follows: TGTGCCAGCAGTTCCGGGGGGCGGACTGAAGCTTTCTTT.

The CDR3 reads CASSSSGREQFF. The CDR3 DNA is TGTGCCAGCAGCTCTAGCGGGAGGGAGCAGTTCTTC. This chain joins TRBV28 and TRBJ2-1; 11 nucleotides match TRBD2. With V trimmed by 6 bases and J by 10 bases, 2 bases remained unmatched. The CDR3 length is 12 residues. Germline CDR1 reads MDHEN; CDR2 reads SYDVKM.

The chain combines TRBV28 with TRBJ1-1, with 8 positions matching TRBD1. The CDR3 has 16 amino acids. The V gene end was trimmed by 1 base and the J gene end by 0 bases; junction bases not matched to a gene: 4. Germline V gives CDR1 MDHEN, CDR2 SYDVKM. The CDR3 reads CASSLSGGRMNTEAFF. For the CDR3, the DNA is TGTGCCAGCAGTTTATCAGGGGGCCGGATGAACACTGAAGCTTTCTTT.

The rearrangement links TRBV5-1 to TRBJ2-1, with TRBD2 identical over 8 bases. The J segment lost 7 bases and the V segment lost 0 bases, leaving 3 bases of the junction unmatched. CDR1 is SGHRS and CDR2 is YFSETQ in the germline V gene. The CDR3 loop spans 14 amino acids. Here the CDR3 reads CASSLEAGVNEQFF. As DNA, the CDR3 is TGCGCCAGCAGCTTGGAAGCGGGAGTTAATGAGCAGTTCTTC. The full variable domain, with the rest looked up from reference TRBV5-1 and TRBJ2-1, is KAGVTQTPRYLIKTRGQQVTLSCSPISGHRSVSWYQQTPGQGLQFLFEYFSETQRNKGNFPGRFSGRQFSNSRSEMNVSTLELGDSALYLCASSLEAGVNEQFFGPGTRLTVL.